A selection of T cell receptor beta chains follows, all from one sample in a study of T cell clonotyping in hematopoietic cell transplantation. Produced via immunoSEQ multiplex PCR; TCRdb's table is partial and in-frame only. This table holds approximately 44,000 clones, less than 85% found once. Sequenced here: peripheral blood mononuclear cells, sampled before stem cell transplant. All receptors derive from a man aged 60 to 69 with acute myeloid leukemia. Some clones in this sample may be carry-over from other donors' samples. CDR3s include the opening cysteine and the closing phenylalanine or tryptophan. A D gene is named only where the DNA matches it firmly. Clone size is not always given. Where it is, it says once, few, many or a class for expanded clones.

j_call: TRBJ1-5
clone_size: .
d_call: .
v_call: TRBV4-1
cdr3_nt: TGCGCCAGCAGCCTCAGCACCAGTTGGGATCAGCCCCAGCATTTT
cdr3_aa: CASSLSTSWDQPQHF

j_call: TRBJ1-6
clone_size: .
d_call: TRBD1
v_call: TRBV5-6
cdr3_nt: TGTGCCAGCAGCAAGGACAGGGTGGATTCACCCCTCCACTTT
cdr3_aa: CASSKDRVDSPLHF

j_call: TRBJ2-7
clone_size: .
d_call: TRBD1
v_call: TRBV5-1
cdr3_nt: TGCGCCAGCAGCCCCACCGGGGGACAGGGAGTTAGGCAGTACTTC
cdr3_aa: CASSPTGGQGVRQYF

j_call: TRBJ2-2
clone_size: .
d_call: .
v_call: TRBV5-1
cdr3_nt: TGCGCCAGCAGCCCTCCTGGGAGCGAGAACACCGGGGAGCTGTTTTTT
cdr3_aa: CASSPPGSENTGELFF

j_call: TRBJ2-1
clone_size: .
d_call: .
v_call: TRBV7-8
cdr3_nt: TGTGCCAGCAGCCTGAGAGTCCATGAGCAGTTCTTC
cdr3_aa: CASSLRVHEQFF

j_call: TRBJ2-5
clone_size: .
d_call: TRBD2
v_call: TRBV15
cdr3_nt: TGTGCCACCAGCAGCTACGGACGTAGCGGGGAAGAGACCCAGTACTTC
cdr3_aa: CATSSYGRSGEETQYF

j_call: TRBJ2-7
clone_size: once
d_call: .
v_call: TRBV5-1
cdr3_nt: TGCGCCAGCAGCCGACTTGGGCTCGGGCGGTACGAGCAGTACTTC
cdr3_aa: CASSRLGLGRYEQYF

j_call: TRBJ2-5
clone_size: .
d_call: .
v_call: TRBV11-3
cdr3_nt: TGTGCCAGCAGCTTAGGTGCCCGGGGGCCAGACATGGAGACCCAGTACTTC
cdr3_aa: CASSLGARGPDMETQYF

j_call: TRBJ1-2
clone_size: .
d_call: .
v_call: TRBV28
cdr3_nt: TGTGCCAGCAGTCTGTCCACCTACAGAGACGGCTACACCTTC
cdr3_aa: CASSLSTYRDGYTF

j_call: TRBJ2-5
clone_size: .
d_call: .
v_call: TRBV28
cdr3_nt: TGTGCCAGCAGTTTGTGGGCAGCCCAAGAGACCCAGTACTTC
cdr3_aa: CASSLWAAQETQYF

j_call: TRBJ2-5
clone_size: .
d_call: .
v_call: TRBV14
cdr3_nt: TGTGCCAGCAGCCCCAGACAAACCCAAGAGACCCAGTACTTC
cdr3_aa: CASSPRQTQETQYF

j_call: TRBJ2-5
clone_size: .
d_call: .
v_call: TRBV9
cdr3_nt: TGTGCCAGCAGCGTCAGCGAGACCCAGTACTTC
cdr3_aa: CASSVSETQYF

j_call: TRBJ1-2
clone_size: .
d_call: .
v_call: TRBV27
cdr3_nt: TGTGCCAGCAGTCCACAGGGTCCTACCGAATATGGCTACACCTTC
cdr3_aa: CASSPQGPTEYGYTF

j_call: TRBJ1-3
clone_size: .
d_call: .
v_call: TRBV23-1
cdr3_nt: TGCGCCAGCCCCTCGGGGATTGGAAACACCATATATTTT
cdr3_aa: CASPSGIGNTIYF

j_call: TRBJ2-7
clone_size: once
d_call: .
v_call: TRBV4-1
cdr3_nt: TGCGCCAGCAGCCAAGTCGTGCGCGCTAGCGCGGGGTGGGAGCAGTACTTC
cdr3_aa: CASSQVVRASAGWEQYF

j_call: TRBJ2-2
clone_size: .
d_call: .
v_call: TRBV5-1
cdr3_nt: TGCGCCAGCAGCTTGGTCACTTACATGGCCACCGGGGAGCTGTTTTTT
cdr3_aa: CASSLVTYMATGELFF

j_call: TRBJ2-1
clone_size: .
d_call: .
v_call: TRBV4-1
cdr3_nt: TGCGCCAGCAGCCATTCCAGTCCAAATGAGCAGTTCTTC
cdr3_aa: CASSHSSPNEQFF

j_call: TRBJ1-3
clone_size: .
d_call: .
v_call: TRBV25-1
cdr3_nt: TGTGCCAGCGGGGGAGGGGGGGAAATTGGAAACACCATATATTTT
cdr3_aa: CASGGGGEIGNTIYF

j_call: TRBJ2-5
clone_size: once
d_call: TRBD2
v_call: TRBV4-3
cdr3_nt: TGCGCCAGCAGCCCCCTCGGACTAGCGGGGGGAATGGAGACCCAGTACTTC
cdr3_aa: CASSPLGLAGGMETQYF

j_call: TRBJ2-6
clone_size: .
d_call: .
v_call: TRBV7-3
cdr3_nt: TGTGCCAGCAGCGCGAGACAGACTGGGGCCAACGTCCTGACTTTC
cdr3_aa: CASSARQTGANVLTF

j_call: TRBJ1-3
clone_size: .
d_call: .
v_call: TRBV12-5
cdr3_nt: TGTGCTAGTGGCGCCCGCCGGGGGAACATATATTTT
cdr3_aa: CASGARRGNIYF

j_call: TRBJ1-2
clone_size: .
d_call: TRBD1
v_call: TRBV6-4
cdr3_nt: TGTGCCAGCAGACTTTACCAGACAGGGACAAATCCTAACTATGGCTACACCTTC
cdr3_aa: CASRLYQTGTNPNYGYTF

j_call: TRBJ1-5
clone_size: .
d_call: .
v_call: TRBV6-6
cdr3_nt: TGTGCCAGCATCCCGGAGGGAAGCAATCAGCCCCAGCATTTT
cdr3_aa: CASIPEGSNQPQHF

j_call: TRBJ2-7
clone_size: .
d_call: .
v_call: TRBV5-1
cdr3_nt: TGCGCCAGCAGCCTACCGGGAGATACCTACGAGCAGTACTTC
cdr3_aa: CASSLPGDTYEQYF

j_call: TRBJ1-5
clone_size: .
d_call: TRBD1
v_call: TRBV19
cdr3_nt: TGTGCCAGTAGTATAACAGGGGATTCCCAGCATTTT
cdr3_aa: CASSITGDSQHF

j_call: TRBJ2-5
clone_size: .
d_call: .
v_call: TRBV7-6
cdr3_nt: TGTGCCAGCAGCTCCCGGGGCGGGGCCCCGCAAGAGACCCAGTACTTC
cdr3_aa: CASSSRGGAPQETQYF

j_call: TRBJ1-1
clone_size: .
d_call: .
v_call: TRBV7-2
cdr3_nt: TGTGCCAGCAGCTTTCCCAGTAGGAGAACTGAAGCTTTCTTT
cdr3_aa: CASSFPSRRTEAFF

j_call: TRBJ1-5
clone_size: .
d_call: TRBD1
v_call: TRBV27
cdr3_nt: TGTGCCAGCAGTTCTCGGACAGGGTGGAGCAATCAGCCCCAGCATTTT
cdr3_aa: CASSSRTGWSNQPQHF

j_call: TRBJ1-2
clone_size: .
d_call: .
v_call: TRBV25-1
cdr3_nt: TGTGCCAGCAGTGAATGGGGGGGGGCAGGCTATGGCTACACCTTC
cdr3_aa: CASSEWGGAGYGYTF

j_call: TRBJ2-3
clone_size: .
d_call: .
v_call: TRBV5-4
cdr3_nt: TGTGCCAGCAGCTTGGACAGGGCGAGCACAGATACGCAGTATTTT
cdr3_aa: CASSLDRASTDTQYF

j_call: TRBJ2-5
clone_size: .
d_call: TRBD2
v_call: TRBV28
cdr3_nt: TGTGCCAGCAGTTTCCCACTAGCGGGGGGGCCGCGAGAGACCCAGTACTTC
cdr3_aa: CASSFPLAGGPRETQYF

j_call: TRBJ2-2
clone_size: .
d_call: .
v_call: TRBV7-2
cdr3_nt: TGTGCCAGCAGCTTGACCGGGAGCACCGGGGAGCTGTTTTTT
cdr3_aa: CASSLTGSTGELFF

j_call: TRBJ1-2
clone_size: .
d_call: .
v_call: TRBV7-8
cdr3_nt: TGTGCCAGCAGCTTAGGGCGGGAGGGGACAAACACCTTC
cdr3_aa: CASSLGREGTNTF

j_call: TRBJ1-1
clone_size: .
d_call: .
v_call: TRBV5-1
cdr3_nt: TGCGCCAGCAGCTTTCCACAGAACACTGAAGCTTTCTTT
cdr3_aa: CASSFPQNTEAFF

j_call: TRBJ1-4
clone_size: .
d_call: TRBD1
v_call: TRBV29-1
cdr3_nt: TGCAGCGTCCAGGGGGCGAGGCATGAAAAACTGTTTTTT
cdr3_aa: CSVQGARHEKLFF

j_call: TRBJ1-4
clone_size: once
d_call: .
v_call: TRBV15
cdr3_nt: TGTGCCACCAGCAGAGATACGAACAGTTTTAATGAAAAACTGTTTTTT
cdr3_aa: CATSRDTNSFNEKLFF

j_call: TRBJ1-1
clone_size: .
d_call: .
v_call: TRBV15
cdr3_nt: TGTGCCACCAGCGGTTACCCACCCCTTGGGGCTTTCTTT
cdr3_aa: CATSGYPPLGAFF

j_call: TRBJ2-7
clone_size: .
d_call: .
v_call: TRBV7-6
cdr3_nt: TGTGCCAGCAGCACGGACTACGAGCAGTACTTC
cdr3_aa: CASSTDYEQYF

j_call: TRBJ2-5
clone_size: .
d_call: TRBD2
v_call: TRBV5-6
cdr3_nt: TGTGCCAGCAATGAGCGGGGACAAGAGACCCAGTACTTC
cdr3_aa: CASNERGQETQYF

j_call: TRBJ2-5
clone_size: .
d_call: .
v_call: TRBV9
cdr3_nt: TGTGCCAGCAGCGGGGGGAGCCAAGAGACCCAGTACTTC
cdr3_aa: CASSGGSQETQYF

j_call: TRBJ1-2
clone_size: once
d_call: TRBD1
v_call: TRBV28
cdr3_nt: TGTGCCAGCAGTCCACAGGGGACAGGGGGCGCCGGCTATGGCTACACCTTC
cdr3_aa: CASSPQGTGGAGYGYTF

j_call: TRBJ1-1
clone_size: few
d_call: .
v_call: TRBV30
cdr3_nt: TGTGCCTGGAGACAACTGAACACTGAAGCTTTCTTT
cdr3_aa: CAWRQLNTEAFF